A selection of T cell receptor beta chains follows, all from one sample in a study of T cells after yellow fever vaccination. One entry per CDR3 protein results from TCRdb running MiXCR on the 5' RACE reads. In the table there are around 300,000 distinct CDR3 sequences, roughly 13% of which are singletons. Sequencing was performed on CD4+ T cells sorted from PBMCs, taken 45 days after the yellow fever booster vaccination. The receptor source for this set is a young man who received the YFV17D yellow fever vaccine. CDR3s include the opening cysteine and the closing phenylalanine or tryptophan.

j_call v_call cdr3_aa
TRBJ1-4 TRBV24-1 CATSENNDGLKEEKLFF
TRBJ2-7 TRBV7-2 CASSLSGQAYYEQYF
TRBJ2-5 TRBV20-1 CSARASGTQYF
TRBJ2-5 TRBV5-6 CASSWSIETQYF
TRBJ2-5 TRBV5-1 CASSLPLRQETQYF
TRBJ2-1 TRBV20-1 CSARVPGQAMGRDEQFF
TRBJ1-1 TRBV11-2 CASSLVNRRSEAFF
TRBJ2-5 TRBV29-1 CSVGWRGATQYF
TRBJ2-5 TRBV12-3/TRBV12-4 CASTIAGGHTTQYF
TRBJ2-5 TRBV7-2 CASSPSGQWGETQYF
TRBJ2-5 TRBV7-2 CASSLGETETQYF
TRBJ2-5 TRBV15 CATRAASGLQETQYF
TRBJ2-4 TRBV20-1 CSARRGEKGGKNIQYF
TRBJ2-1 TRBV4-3 CASSQPVGLNEQFF
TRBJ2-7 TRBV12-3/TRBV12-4 CASSLLAGPGGEQYF
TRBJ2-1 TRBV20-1 CSVLDSSYNEQFF
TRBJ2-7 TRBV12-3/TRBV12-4 CASSLEAASYEQYF
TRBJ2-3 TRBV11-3 CASSLDGTRSDTQYF
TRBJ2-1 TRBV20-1 CSASYGSPVANEQFF
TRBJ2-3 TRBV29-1 CSVLGGLHTDTQYF
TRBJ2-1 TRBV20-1 CSASPQHAYNEQFF
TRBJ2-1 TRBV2 CASSAEGSSYNEQFF